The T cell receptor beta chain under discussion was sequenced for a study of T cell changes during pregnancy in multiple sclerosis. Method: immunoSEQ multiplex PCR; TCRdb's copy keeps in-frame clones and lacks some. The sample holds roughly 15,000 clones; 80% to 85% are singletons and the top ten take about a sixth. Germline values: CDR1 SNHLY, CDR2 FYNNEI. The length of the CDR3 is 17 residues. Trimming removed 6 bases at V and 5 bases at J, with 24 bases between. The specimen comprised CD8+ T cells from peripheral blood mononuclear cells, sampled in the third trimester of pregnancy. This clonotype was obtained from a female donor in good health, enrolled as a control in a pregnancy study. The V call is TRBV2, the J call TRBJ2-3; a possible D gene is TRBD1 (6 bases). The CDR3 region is CASRVGRGPPEEDTQYF. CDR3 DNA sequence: TGTGCCAGCAGAGTGGGCAGGGGACCCCCGGAGGAAGATACGCAGTATTTT.